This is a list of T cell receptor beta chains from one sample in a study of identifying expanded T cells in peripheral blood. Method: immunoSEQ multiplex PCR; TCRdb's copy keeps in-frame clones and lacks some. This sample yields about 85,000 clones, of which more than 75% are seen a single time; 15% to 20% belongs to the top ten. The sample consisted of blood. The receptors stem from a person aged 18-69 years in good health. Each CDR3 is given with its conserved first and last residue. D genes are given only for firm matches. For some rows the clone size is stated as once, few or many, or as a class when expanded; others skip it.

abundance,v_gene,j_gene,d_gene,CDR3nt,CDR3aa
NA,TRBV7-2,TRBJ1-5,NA,TGTGCCAGCAGCTTAAGATGGGCAGAGCCCCAGCATTTT,CASSLRWAEPQHF
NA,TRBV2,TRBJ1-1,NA,TGTGCCAGCATGGGGGCAGAAGAAGCTTTCTTT,CASMGAEEAFF
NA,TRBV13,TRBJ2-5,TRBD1,TGTGCCAGCAGCCTAGGACAGGGACTGACCCAGTACTTC,CASSLGQGLTQYF
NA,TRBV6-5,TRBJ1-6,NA,TGTGCCAGCAGGATACAGGTGGCAAATTCACCCCTCCACTTT,CASRIQVANSPLHF
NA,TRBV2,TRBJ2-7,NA,TGTGCCAGCAGGAGGGACTGGGGCGAGCAGTACTTC,CASRRDWGEQYF
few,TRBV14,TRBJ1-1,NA,TGTGCCAGCAGCGAAGCCGGACAGCAGAACACTGAAGCTTTCTTT,CASSEAGQQNTEAFF
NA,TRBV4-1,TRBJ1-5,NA,TGCGCCAGCAGCCCCTGGGGGGGGAACAGCAATCAGCCCCAGCATTTT,CASSPWGGNSNQPQHF
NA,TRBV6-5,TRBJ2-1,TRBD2,TGTGCCAGCAGTTACTCGAACACGGGGGGAAGGAATGAGCAGTTCTTC,CASSYSNTGGRNEQFF
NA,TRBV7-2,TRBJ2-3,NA,TGTGCCAGCAGCTTAGCGCTTTTAGCGCCAGATACGCAGTATTTT,CASSLALLAPDTQYF
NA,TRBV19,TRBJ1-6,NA,TGTGCCAGTAGCCACGGGATGAATAATTCACCCCTCCACTTT,CASSHGMNNSPLHF
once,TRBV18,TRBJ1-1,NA,TGTGCCAGCTCACCACAGTTCGGCCGAGGAGGGTTGTACACTGAAGCTTTCTTT,CASSPQFGRGGLYTEAFF
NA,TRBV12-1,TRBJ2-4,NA,TGTGCCAGCAGCCCGATCGTACTAGCGGGGTTCGGCAAAAACATTCAGTACTTC,CASSPIVLAGFGKNIQYF
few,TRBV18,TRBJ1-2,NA,TGTGCCAGCTCACCCCCCGGGGGGAGATATGGCTACACCTTC,CASSPPGGRYGYTF
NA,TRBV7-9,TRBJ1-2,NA,TGTGCCAGCAGCCTACTAGGGGAGGATGGCTACACCTTC,CASSLLGEDGYTF
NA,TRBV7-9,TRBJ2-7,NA,TGTGCCAGCAGCTCCCGACAGGTGTCCTACGAGCAGTACTTC,CASSSRQVSYEQYF
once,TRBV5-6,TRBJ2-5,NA,TGTGCCAGCAACCCTTCGGAAGCATGGGGTGGGGAGACCCAGTACTTC,CASNPSEAWGGETQYF
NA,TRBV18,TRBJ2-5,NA,TGTGCCAGCTCACCGGGGGAACAAGAGACCCAGTACTTC,CASSPGEQETQYF
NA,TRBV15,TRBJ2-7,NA,TGTGCCACCAGCAGAGACAGCCAAGCCTACGAGCAGTACTTC,CATSRDSQAYEQYF
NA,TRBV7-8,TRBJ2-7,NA,TGTGCCAGCAGCTTAGTTAGCTCCTACGAGCAGTACTTC,CASSLVSSYEQYF
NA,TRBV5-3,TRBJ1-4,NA,TGTGCCAGAAGCTCCAACAGGGAGGGCGAAAAACTGTTTTTT,CARSSNREGEKLFF
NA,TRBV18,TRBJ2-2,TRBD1,TGTGCCAGCTCACCACCGGTGGCACAGGGGAAGAACACCGGGGAGCTGTTTTTT,CASSPPVAQGKNTGELFF
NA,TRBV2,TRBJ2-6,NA,TGTGCCAGCAGTGACGTCTCTGGGGCCAACGTCCTGACTTTC,CASSDVSGANVLTF
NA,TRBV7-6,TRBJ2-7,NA,TGTGCCAGCAGCTTATCGGGGCCGTGGACAGCAATCTACGAGCAGTACTTC,CASSLSGPWTAIYEQYF
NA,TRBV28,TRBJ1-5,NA,TGTGCCAGCAATCCGGGAGGAAGCAATCAGCCCCAGCATTTT,CASNPGGSNQPQHF
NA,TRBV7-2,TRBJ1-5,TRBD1,TGTGCCAGCAGCCGGACAGGGGGCAATCAGCCCCAGCATTTT,CASSRTGGNQPQHF
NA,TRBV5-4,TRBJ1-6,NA,TGTGCCAGCGCTTCCGGGACGGATTATAATTCACCCCTCCACTTT,CASASGTDYNSPLHF
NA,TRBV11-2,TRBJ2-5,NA,TGTGCCAGCAGCTCGGACAGGGAGGGGACCCAGTACTTC,CASSSDREGTQYF
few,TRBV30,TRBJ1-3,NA,TGTGCCTGGAGCCCTCGAAACACCATATATTTT,CAWSPRNTIYF